These 19 T cell receptor beta chains originate from one sample sequenced in a study of T cells in Graves' hyperthyroidism and ophthalmopathy. TCR beta CDR3 sequences were amplified from RNA transcripts. HTBI primers were the set used in a first-round RT-PCR of the TCR CDR3. One entry per CDR3 protein, called by TCRdb with MiXCR from the multiplex PCR reads. The sample shows under 800,000 distinct CDR3 sequences, around 15% of them seen only once. Sequences were obtained from blood. Source of these receptors: a woman aged 18-29 years with Graves' hyperthyroidism.

There are many counts of this clonotype. V is TRBV28 and J is TRBJ2-1; 10 bases match TRBD2. CDR3 size: 15 residues. From germline, CDR1 is MDHEN and CDR2 SYDVKM. The junction had 10 bases not matched to a gene; V was cut back by 7 bases and J by 7 bases. The CDR3 DNA follows: TGTGCCAGCAAAAAAGCGGGAGGGCCTAGGAATGAGCAGTTCTTC. As protein: CASKKAGGPRNEQFF.

This clonotype showed up many times. V is TRBV20-1 and J is TRBJ1-5, with D unresolved. From germline, CDR1 is DFQATT and CDR2 SNEGSKA (reference sequence). V was trimmed by 3 bases and J by 7 bases, leaving 10 bases between them. The CDR3 runs to 12 residues. CDR3: CSARTRQQPQHF. CDR3 sequence (DNA): TGCAGTGCTAGGACGAGGCAACAGCCCCAGCATTTT.

The chain is built from TRBV11-2 and TRBJ2-7; a weak D match, TRBD2 (5 bases). The V gene lost 5 bases and the J gene lost 4 bases, with 21 bases spanning the gap. The germline CDR1 and CDR2 sequences are SGHAT and FQNNGV. The length of the CDR3 is 16 residues. The CDR3 protein is CASSGILGSDLYEQYF. CDR3 DNA sequence: TGTGCCAGCAGCGGGATTTTGGGTAGCGACTTATACGAGCAGTACTTC.

This clonotype was detected many times. J is TRBJ1-1 and V is TRBV3-1; no clear D. V dropped 4 bases and J dropped 1 base, with 7 bases sitting between them. The CDR3 runs to 13 residues. The germline V gene has CDR1 LGHDT and CDR2 YNNKEL (reference sequence). The CDR3 bases are TGTGCCAGCAGCCTTTTAACGAACACTGAAGCTTTCTTT. This codes for CASSLLTNTEAFF. Full variable domain (outside the CDR3, taken from reference TRBV3-1 and TRBJ1-1): DTAVSQTPKYLVTQMGNDKSIKCEQNLGHDTMYWYKQDSKKFLKIMFSYNNKELIINETVPNRFSPKSPDKAHLNLHINSLELGDSAVYFCASSLLTNTEAFFGQGTRLTVV.

This clonotype occurred a few times. The CDR3 loop reads CASSVTGRAGSYEQYF. In DNA form, the CDR3 reads TGTGCCAGCAGCGTAACCGGGAGGGCCGGCTCCTACGAGCAGTACTTC. The rearrangement uses TRBV13 and TRBJ2-7; 8 positions match TRBD2. The CDR3 length is 16 residues. V shed 5 bases, J shed 0 bases, and the junction held 9 bases outside the gene matches. Germline CDR1 PRHDT, CDR2 FYEKMQ (reference sequence).

This clonotype was observed a handful of times. Sequence at one end of the junction differs from germline and may be a read error. This chain joins TRBV6-1 and TRBJ1-5; D perhaps matches TRBD1 (6 bases). Germline V lookup: CDR1 MNHNS, CDR2 SASEGT. This CDR3 contains 15 residues. The CDR3 sequence is CASSPGGWDNRPQHF. For the CDR3, the DNA is TGTGCCAGCAGCCCTGGGGGTTGGGACAATCGGCCCCAGCATTTT.

This clonotype was counted a few times. This CDR3 is CASAPSGVRHEQYF. The DNA of the CDR3 is TGTGCCAGCGCCCCTAGCGGGGTTAGACACGAGCAGTACTTC. V usage is TRBV18 and J usage is TRBJ2-7, with 9 nucleotides matching TRBD2. The germline gives CDR1 KGHSH, CDR2 LQKENI. The CDR3 loop spans 14 amino acids. V shed 8 bases, J shed 5 bases, and the junction held 10 bases outside the gene matches.

This clonotype was seen repeatedly, ten times or more. The chain links TRBV30 to TRBJ1-5, with 10 bases aligning to TRBD1. CDR3 length: 16 amino acids. V trimming: 0 bases; J trimming: 4 bases; junction bases outside the gene matches: 6. The germline V gene has CDR1 GTSNPN and CDR2 SVGIG (reference sequence). DNA of the CDR3: TGTGCCTGGAGTGTACGGGACAGGGGCAAGAATCAGCCCCAGCATTTT. Residues: CAWSVRDRGKNQPQHF.

This sequence joins TRBV20-1 and TRBJ2-7, with TRBD2 matching 10 bases. V was pared by 3 bases and J by 6 bases, with 14 bases of the junction left unmatched. The CDR3 loop spans 16 amino acids. The germline V gene has CDR1 DFQATT and CDR2 SNEGSKA (reference sequence). CDR3 sequence: CSASQSGRAYQVEQYF. As DNA, the CDR3 is TGCAGTGCTAGTCAGAGCGGGAGGGCGTATCAGGTCGAGCAGTACTTC.

The CDR3 DNA reads TGTGCCAGCAGTGAAGGGCCTAGCCGGCAGTTCTTC. The encoded protein is CASSEGPSRQFF. V and J are TRBV2 and TRBJ2-1, with a tentative D call TRBD2 (5 bases). Trimming shortened V by 1 base and J by 12 bases, and 10 bases separated the two germline ends. This CDR3 is 12 amino acids long. Germline V gives CDR1 SNHLY, CDR2 FYNNEI.

This clonotype was found many times. The chain employs TRBV2 and TRBJ2-7, with D possibly being TRBD1 or TRBD2 (6 bases each). In germline, CDR1 is SNHLY, CDR2 FYNNEI. The CDR3 extends over 13 amino acids. CDR3 sequence reads: CVFAGHSTYEQYF. In DNA form, the CDR3 reads TGTGTCTTCGCGGGACACAGTACCTACGAGCAGTACTTC.

This clonotype was observed a handful of times. The gene calls are TRBV12-5 and TRBJ2-3, with 9 bases identical to TRBD1. The CDR3 is 21 residues long. Germline-derived CDR1 and CDR2 are LGHNT and FRNRAP. The V gene end was trimmed by 7 bases and the J gene end by 4 bases; junction bases not matched to a gene: 27. CDR3 sequence (DNA): TGTGCTAGTGCCGAAGAACAGGGGGCCAGGGACAAGTATCGACCACCAGATACGCAGTATTTT. This sequence encodes CASAEEQGARDKYRPPDTQYF.

This clonotype was counted only a few times. The chain combines TRBV6-1 with TRBJ1-4; D is undetermined. CDR1 and CDR2 (germline): MNHNS, SASEGT. V gave up 6 bases and J gave up 8 bases, with 10 bases separating them. This CDR3 has 12 residues. In DNA form, the CDR3 reads TGTGCCAGCAGCTTTTCGAGAGAAAAACTGTTTTTT. It encodes CASSFSREKLFF.

This clonotype has a count of ten or more. The chain couples TRBV7-9 to TRBJ2-2; D remains ambiguous. V lost 7 bases to trimming and J lost 4 bases, with 7 bases between them. CDR1 SEHNR and CDR2 FQNEAQ come from the germline V gene (reference sequence). The CDR3 runs to 12 residues. The CDR3 DNA sequence: TGTGCCAGCACCCTCGTCACCGGGGAGCTGTTTTTT. This sequence encodes CASTLVTGELFF.

The gene calls are TRBV9 and TRBJ1-2; 7 positions agree with TRBD1. The J segment lost 6 bases and the V segment lost 7 bases, leaving 15 bases of the junction unmatched. Germline CDR1 SGDLS, CDR2 YYNGEE. The CDR3 is 15 amino acids. The CDR3 region is CASREDRPPGDGYTF. The CDR3 DNA reads TGTGCCAGCCGTGAGGACAGGCCACCCGGTGATGGCTACACCTTC.

The CDR3 is CASSHAGGRNEQFF. The DNA for the CDR3 is TGTGCCAGCAGCCACGCGGGAGGCCGGAATGAGCAGTTCTTC. The chain is built from TRBV3-1 and TRBJ2-1; 8 nucleotides line up with TRBD2. Germline lookup yields CDR1 LGHDT and CDR2 YNNKEL (reference sequence). There are 14 residues in the CDR3. V was pared by 3 bases and J by 7 bases, with 5 bases of the junction left unmatched.

This clonotype was observed many times. This sequence joins TRBV20-1 and TRBJ2-3; D gene unclear. V lost 6 bases and J 0 bases, leaving 7 bases between the germline ends. Germline CDR1 DFQATT, CDR2 SNEGSKA (reference sequence). There are 12 residues in the CDR3. The DNA for the CDR3 is TGCAGTGCGGAGAGGAGCACAGATACGCAGTATTTT. This sequence encodes CSAERSTDTQYF.

This clonotype was seen repeatedly, ten times or more. The chain employs TRBV7-8 and TRBJ2-1; D is undetermined. Germline CDR1 is SGHVS and CDR2 is FQNEAQ. The CDR3 totals 12 residues. Trimming shortened V by 5 bases and J by 6 bases, and 8 bases separated the two germline ends. CDR3 nucleotide sequence: TGTGCCAGCAGCACCCTTGTCAATGAGCAGTTCTTC. Protein: CASSTLVNEQFF.

The chain joins TRBV5-4 to TRBJ2-3; possibly TRBD2 for D (6 bases). Germline values: CDR1 SGHNT, CDR2 YYREEE (reference sequence). V lost 4 bases and J 1 base, leaving 16 bases between the germline ends. The CDR3 is 16 residues long. CDR3 region: CASSRPTGGGTDTQYF. The CDR3 coding sequence is TGTGCCAGCAGCCGGCCAACTGGCGGGGGCACAGATACGCAGTATTTT.